The 11 T cell receptor beta chains presented below share a single source sample, sequenced in a study of blood T cell repertoires in COVID-19. Clones were sequenced by immunoSEQ multiplex PCR, and TCRdb holds only the in-frame ones, with some missing. The sample gives roughly 170,000 clones, 83% of which show up once; 3.6% is in the top ten. The sequencing sample was made of PBMCs or T cells enriched from blood (not recorded which). Source of these receptors: a woman in her 50s in a cohort exposed to, infected with or recovered from COVID-19 (not recorded which).

The chain joins TRBV5-1 to TRBJ2-1, with TRBD2 identical over 13 bases. This CDR3 has 16 residues. Germline V CDR1 and CDR2: SGHRS, YFSETQ. J gave up 4 bases and V 2 bases, and 3 bases lay outside the gene matches. This chain's CDR3 is CASSFRTSGGYNEQFF. CDR3 sequence (DNA): TGCGCCAGCAGCTTCCGGACTAGCGGGGGATACAATGAGCAGTTCTTC.

V usage is TRBV7-2 and J usage is TRBJ2-7; TRBD1 aligns across 8 bases. CDR3 length equals 15 residues. CDR1 is SGHTA, CDR2 FQGNSA, per germline. V gave up 4 bases and J gave up 2 bases; unmatched junction bases: 7. The CDR3 here is CASSSLEDRAYEQYF. CDR3 DNA sequence: TGTGCCAGCAGCTCCCTCGAGGACAGGGCCTACGAGCAGTACTTC.

The chain has TRBV5-4 and TRBJ1-1, with a weak D call TRBD1 (6 bases). V dropped 3 bases and J dropped 3 bases, with 18 bases sitting between them. This CDR3 spans 16 amino acids. Per germline, CDR1 SGHNT and CDR2 YYREEE (reference sequence). The CDR3 DNA follows: TGTGCCAGCAGCTATCACAAGACAGGAGTTGACACTGAAGCTTTCTTT. Protein product: CASSYHKTGVDTEAFF.

This CDR3 reads CASSRQRGSTDTQYF. Here the CDR3 DNA reads TGTGCCAGCAGTCGTCAGCGGGGGAGCACAGATACGCAGTATTTT. The chain combines TRBV6-2 or TRBV6-3 with TRBJ2-3; 8 bases map to TRBD2. V lost 5 bases and J lost 0; bases outside the gene matches: 4. CDR1 is MNHEY, CDR2 SVGEGT, per germline. The length of the CDR3 is 15 residues.

The chain couples TRBV13 to TRBJ2-3; 9 nucleotides agree with TRBD2. Trimming took 4 bases from V and 6 from J; bases not matched to a gene: 11. Germline CDR1 reads PRHDT; CDR2 reads FYEKMQ (reference sequence). The CDR3 runs 16 residues. CDR3 in DNA: TGTGCCAGCAGCTACCTTAGGGACAGCGGGGGGGATACGCAGTATTTT. This translates into CASSYLRDSGGDTQYF.

This rearrangement joins TRBV7-3 to TRBJ2-3; D is unclear. The CDR3 is made up of 13 amino acids. The germline CDR1 and CDR2 sequences are SGHTA and FQGTGA. Trimming removed 2 bases at V and 3 bases at J, with 6 bases between. CDR3 protein: CASSLGQTDTQYF. In nucleotides, the CDR3 is TGTGCCAGCAGCTTAGGGCAGACAGATACGCAGTATTTT.

The chain has TRBV21-1 and TRBJ2-3; the table's D call TRBD2 went unverified against the DNA. TRBV21-1 is a recognized pseudogene. The CDR3 loop spans 15 amino acids. CDR3 coding DNA: TGTGCCAGCAGCGCAACTAAGTCGGGCACAGATACGCAGTATTTT. This sequence encodes CASSATKSGTDTQYF.

The genes are TRBV6-5 and TRBJ1-2; 7 bases agree with TRBD1. The CDR3 extends over 12 amino acids. J lost 2 bases, V lost 6 bases, and 0 bases had no gene match. Germline lookup yields CDR1 MNHEY and CDR2 SVGAGI. The CDR3 sequence: CASRDRNYGYTF. CDR3 sequence (DNA): TGTGCCAGCAGGGACAGGAACTATGGCTACACCTTC.

This chain connects TRBV19 to TRBJ1-1, with a weak D call TRBD1 (6 bases). CDR1 is LNHDA, CDR2 SQIVND, per germline (reference sequence). This CDR3 region has 15 residues. With 7 bases removed from V and 0 bases from J, the gap between germline ends came to 15 bases. The CDR3 spells CASMGYRDMNTEAFF. CDR3 coding DNA: TGTGCCAGTATGGGGTACCGGGACATGAACACTGAAGCTTTCTTT.

This sequence joins TRBV5-6 and TRBJ2-1; a possible D gene is TRBD1 (6 bases). CDR1 and CDR2 (germline): SGHDT, YYEEEE. The CDR3 extends over 14 amino acids. V lost 1 base and J lost 6, with 11 bases in between. CDR3 sequence: CASSLRGISNEQFF. Here the CDR3 DNA reads TGTGCCAGCAGCTTGAGGGGGATAAGCAATGAGCAGTTCTTC. The full variable domain, its missing parts supplied by reference TRBV5-6 and TRBJ2-1, is DAGVTQSPTHLIKTRGQQVTLRCSPKSGHDTVSWYQQALGQGPQFIFQYYEEEERQRGNFPDRFSGHQFPNYSSELNVNALLLGDSALYLCASSLRGISNEQFFGPGTRLTVL.

The rearrangement uses TRBV19 and TRBJ1-5, with a weak D call TRBD1 (6 bases). The V and J ends lost 8 bases and 4 bases respectively, with 12 bases between them. CDR1 and CDR2 from the germline V gene are LNHDA and SQIVND (reference sequence). This CDR3 region has 13 residues. Here the CDR3 DNA reads TGTGCCAGTGCCGGGACACTAAATCAGCCCCAGCATTTT. Encoded protein: CASAGTLNQPQHF.